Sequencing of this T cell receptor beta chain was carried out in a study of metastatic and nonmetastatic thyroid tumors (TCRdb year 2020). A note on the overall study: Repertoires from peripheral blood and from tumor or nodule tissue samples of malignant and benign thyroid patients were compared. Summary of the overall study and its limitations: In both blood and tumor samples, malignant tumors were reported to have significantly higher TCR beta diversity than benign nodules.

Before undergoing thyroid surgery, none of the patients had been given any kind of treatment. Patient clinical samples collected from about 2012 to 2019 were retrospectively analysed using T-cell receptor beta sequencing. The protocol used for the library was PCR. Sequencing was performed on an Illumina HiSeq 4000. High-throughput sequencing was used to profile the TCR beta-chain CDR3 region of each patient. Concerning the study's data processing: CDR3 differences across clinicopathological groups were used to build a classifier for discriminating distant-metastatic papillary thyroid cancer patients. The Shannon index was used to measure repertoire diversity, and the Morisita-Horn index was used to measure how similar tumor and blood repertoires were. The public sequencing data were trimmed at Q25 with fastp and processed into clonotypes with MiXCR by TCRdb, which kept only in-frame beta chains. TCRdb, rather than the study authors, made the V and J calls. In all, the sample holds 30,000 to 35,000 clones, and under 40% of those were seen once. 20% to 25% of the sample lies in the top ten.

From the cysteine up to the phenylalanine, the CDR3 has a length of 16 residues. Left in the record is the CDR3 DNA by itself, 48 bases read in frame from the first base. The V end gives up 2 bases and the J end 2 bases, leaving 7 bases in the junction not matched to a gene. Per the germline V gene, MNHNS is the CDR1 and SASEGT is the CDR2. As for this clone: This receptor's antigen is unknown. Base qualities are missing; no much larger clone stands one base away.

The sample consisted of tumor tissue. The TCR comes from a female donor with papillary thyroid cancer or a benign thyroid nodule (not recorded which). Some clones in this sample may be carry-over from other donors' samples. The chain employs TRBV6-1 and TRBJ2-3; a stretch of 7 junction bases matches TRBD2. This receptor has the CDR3 CASSELGDYFTDTQYF. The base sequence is TGTGCCAGCAGTGAACTGGGGGACTATTTCACAGATACGCAGTATTTT.